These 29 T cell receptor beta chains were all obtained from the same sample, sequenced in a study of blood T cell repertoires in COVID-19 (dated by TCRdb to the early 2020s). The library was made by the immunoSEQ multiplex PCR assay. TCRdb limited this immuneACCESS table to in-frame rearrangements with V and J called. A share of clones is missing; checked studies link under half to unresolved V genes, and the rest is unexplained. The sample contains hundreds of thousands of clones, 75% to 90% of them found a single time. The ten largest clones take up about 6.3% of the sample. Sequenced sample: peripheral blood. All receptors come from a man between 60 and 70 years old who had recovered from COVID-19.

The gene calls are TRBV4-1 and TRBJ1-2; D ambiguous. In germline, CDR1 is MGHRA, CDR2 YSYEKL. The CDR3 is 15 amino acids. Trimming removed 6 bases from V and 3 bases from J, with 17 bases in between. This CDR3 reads CASRHPPESDYGYTF. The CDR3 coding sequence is TGCGCCAGCAGACACCCCCCGGAGAGTGACTATGGCTACACCTTC.

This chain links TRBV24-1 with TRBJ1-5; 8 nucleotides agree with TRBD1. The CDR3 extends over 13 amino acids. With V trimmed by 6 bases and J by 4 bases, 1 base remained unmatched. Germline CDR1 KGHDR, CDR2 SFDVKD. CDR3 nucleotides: TGTGCCACCAGTAGGACAGGGAATCAGCCCCAGCATTTT. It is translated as CATSRTGNQPQHF.

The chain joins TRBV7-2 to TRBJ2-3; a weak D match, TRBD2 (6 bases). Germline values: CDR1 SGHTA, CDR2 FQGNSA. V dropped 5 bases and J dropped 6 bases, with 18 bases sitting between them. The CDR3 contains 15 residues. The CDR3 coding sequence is TGTGCCAGCAGCGGGGTGGCGGGGTCATGGGATACGCAGTATTTT. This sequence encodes CASSGVAGSWDTQYF.

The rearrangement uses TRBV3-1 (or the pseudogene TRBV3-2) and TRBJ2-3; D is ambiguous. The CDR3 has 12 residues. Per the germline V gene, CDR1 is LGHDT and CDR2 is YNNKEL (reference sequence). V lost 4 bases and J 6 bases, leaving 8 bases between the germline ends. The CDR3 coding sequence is TGTGCCAGCAGCCGTAAGAGGGATACGCAGTATTTT. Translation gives CASSRKRDTQYF.

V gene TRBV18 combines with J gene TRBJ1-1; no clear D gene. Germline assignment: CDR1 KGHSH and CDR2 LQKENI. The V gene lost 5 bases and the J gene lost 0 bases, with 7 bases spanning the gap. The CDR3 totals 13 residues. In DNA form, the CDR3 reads TGTGCCAGCTCAAACTTCATGAACACTGAAGCTTTCTTT. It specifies CASSNFMNTEAFF. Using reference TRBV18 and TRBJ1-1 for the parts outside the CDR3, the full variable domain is NAGVMQNPRHLVRRRGQEARLRCSPMKGHSHVYWYRQLPEEGLKFMVYLQKENIIDESGMPKERFSAEFPKEGPSILRIQQVVRGDSAAYFCASSNFMNTEAFFGQGTRLTVV.

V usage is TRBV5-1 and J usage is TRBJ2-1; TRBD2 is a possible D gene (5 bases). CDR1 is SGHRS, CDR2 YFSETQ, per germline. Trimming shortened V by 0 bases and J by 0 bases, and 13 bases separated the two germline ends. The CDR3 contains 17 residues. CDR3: CASSLGWVGSSYNEQFF. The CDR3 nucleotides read TGCGCCAGCAGCTTGGGGTGGGTAGGGAGCTCCTACAATGAGCAGTTCTTC.

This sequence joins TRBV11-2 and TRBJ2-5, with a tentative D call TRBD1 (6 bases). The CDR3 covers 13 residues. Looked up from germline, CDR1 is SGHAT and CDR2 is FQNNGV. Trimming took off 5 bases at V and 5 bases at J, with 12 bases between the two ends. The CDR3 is CASSGGLRETQYF. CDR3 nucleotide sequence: TGTGCCAGCAGCGGGGGCCTCCGGGAGACCCAGTACTTC. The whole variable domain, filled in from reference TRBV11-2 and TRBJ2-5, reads EAGVAQSPRYKIIEKRQSVAFWCNPISGHATLYWYQQILGQGPKLLIQFQNNGVVDDSQLPKDRFSAERLKGVDSTLKIQPAKLEDSAVYLCASSGGLRETQYFGPGTRLLVL.

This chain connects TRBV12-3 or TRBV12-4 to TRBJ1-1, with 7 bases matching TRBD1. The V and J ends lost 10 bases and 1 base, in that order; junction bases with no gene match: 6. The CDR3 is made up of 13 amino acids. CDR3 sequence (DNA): TGTGCCATCAAGGGACAGACGAACACTGAAGCTTTCTTT. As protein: CAIKGQTNTEAFF.

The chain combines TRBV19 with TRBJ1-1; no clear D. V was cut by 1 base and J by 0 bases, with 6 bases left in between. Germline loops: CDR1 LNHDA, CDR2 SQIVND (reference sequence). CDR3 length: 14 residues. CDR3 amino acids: CASSIASVNTEAFF. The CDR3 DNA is TGTGCCAGTAGTATAGCGTCCGTGAACACTGAAGCTTTCTTT.

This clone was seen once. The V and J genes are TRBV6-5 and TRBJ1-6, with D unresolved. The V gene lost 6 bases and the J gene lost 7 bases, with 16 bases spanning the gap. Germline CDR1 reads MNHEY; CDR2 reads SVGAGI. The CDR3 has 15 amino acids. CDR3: CASSPRRSGNSPLHF. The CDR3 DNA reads TGTGCCAGCAGCCCCCGGAGGTCTGGAAATTCACCCCTCCACTTT.

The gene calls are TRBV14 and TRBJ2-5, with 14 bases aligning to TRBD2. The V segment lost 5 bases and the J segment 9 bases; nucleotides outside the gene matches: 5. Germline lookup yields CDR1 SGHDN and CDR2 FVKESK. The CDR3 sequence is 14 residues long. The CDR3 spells CASSKGLAGVPQYF. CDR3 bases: TGTGCCAGCAGCAAGGGACTAGCGGGAGTGCCCCAGTACTTC.

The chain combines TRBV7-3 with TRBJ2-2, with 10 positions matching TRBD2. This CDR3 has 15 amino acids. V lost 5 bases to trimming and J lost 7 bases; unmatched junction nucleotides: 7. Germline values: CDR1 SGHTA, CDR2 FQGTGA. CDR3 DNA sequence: TGTGCCAGCAGCAGCCCGGGACTAGCGAGCGGGGAGCTGTTTTTT. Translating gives CASSSPGLASGELFF. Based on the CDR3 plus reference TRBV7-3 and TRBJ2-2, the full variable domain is GAGVSQTPSNKVTEKGKYVELRCDPISGHTALYWYRQSLGQGPEFLIYFQGTGAADDSGLPNDRFFAVRPEGSVSTLKIQRTERGDSAVYLCASSSPGLASGELFFGEGSRLTVL.

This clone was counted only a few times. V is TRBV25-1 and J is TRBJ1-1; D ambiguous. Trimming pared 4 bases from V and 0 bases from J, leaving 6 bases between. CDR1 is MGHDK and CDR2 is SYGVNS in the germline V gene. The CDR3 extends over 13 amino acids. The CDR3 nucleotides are TGTGCCAGCAGTGTGGCGGTGAACACTGAAGCTTTCTTT. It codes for CASSVAVNTEAFF.

For the CDR3, the DNA is TGTGCCACCAGTGAGTCAGGCGTTAAAAACTATGGCTACACCTTC. Translating gives CATSESGVKNYGYTF. The chain is built from TRBV24-1 and TRBJ1-2; D ambiguous. V lost 4 bases and J 2 bases, leaving 13 bases between the germline ends. The CDR3 totals 15 residues. Per germline, CDR1 KGHDR and CDR2 SFDVKD.

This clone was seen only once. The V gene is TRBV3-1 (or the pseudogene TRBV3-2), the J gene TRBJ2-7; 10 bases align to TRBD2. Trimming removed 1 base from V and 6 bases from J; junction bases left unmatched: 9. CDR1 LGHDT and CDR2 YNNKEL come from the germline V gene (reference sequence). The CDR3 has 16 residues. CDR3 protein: CASSQASGSGRGEQYF. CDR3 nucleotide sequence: TGTGCCAGCAGCCAAGCTAGCGGGAGCGGTAGAGGCGAGCAGTACTTC.

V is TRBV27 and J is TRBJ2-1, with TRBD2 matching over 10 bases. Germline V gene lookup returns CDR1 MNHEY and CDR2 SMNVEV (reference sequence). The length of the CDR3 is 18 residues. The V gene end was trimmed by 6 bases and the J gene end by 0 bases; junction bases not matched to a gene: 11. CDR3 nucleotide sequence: TGTGCCAGCAGACCTTTAGCGGGGGGCGCTAGCTCCTACAATGAGCAGTTCTTC. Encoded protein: CASRPLAGGASSYNEQFF.

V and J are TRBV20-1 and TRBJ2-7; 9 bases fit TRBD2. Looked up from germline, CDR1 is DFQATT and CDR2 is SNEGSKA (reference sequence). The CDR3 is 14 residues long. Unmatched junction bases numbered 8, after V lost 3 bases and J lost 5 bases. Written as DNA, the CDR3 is TGCAGTGCTAGTATGGGACTAGCTGTAGACGAGCAGTACTTC. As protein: CSASMGLAVDEQYF.

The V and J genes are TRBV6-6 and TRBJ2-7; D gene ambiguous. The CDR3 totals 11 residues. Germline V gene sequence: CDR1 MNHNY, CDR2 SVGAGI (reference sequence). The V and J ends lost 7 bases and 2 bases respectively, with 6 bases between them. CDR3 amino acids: CASTSPYEQYF. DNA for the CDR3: TGTGCCAGCACAAGCCCCTACGAGCAGTACTTC.

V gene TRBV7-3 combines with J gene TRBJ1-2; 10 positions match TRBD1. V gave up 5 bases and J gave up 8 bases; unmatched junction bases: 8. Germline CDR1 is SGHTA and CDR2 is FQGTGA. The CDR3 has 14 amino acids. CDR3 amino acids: CASSPLGTGAGYTF. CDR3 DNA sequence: TGTGCCAGCAGCCCGCTCGGGACAGGGGCCGGCTACACCTTC.

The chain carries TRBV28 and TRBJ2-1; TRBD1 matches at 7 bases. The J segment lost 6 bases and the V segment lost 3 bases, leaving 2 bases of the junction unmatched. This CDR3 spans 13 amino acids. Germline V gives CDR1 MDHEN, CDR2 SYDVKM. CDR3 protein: CASSFTGVNEQFF. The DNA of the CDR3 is TGTGCCAGCAGTTTCACAGGGGTCAATGAGCAGTTCTTC.

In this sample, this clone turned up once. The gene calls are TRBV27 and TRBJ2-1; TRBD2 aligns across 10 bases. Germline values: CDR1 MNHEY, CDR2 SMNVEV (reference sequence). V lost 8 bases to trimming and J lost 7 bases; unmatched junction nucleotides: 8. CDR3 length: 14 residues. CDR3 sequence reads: CASGAGGPGNEQFF. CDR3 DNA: TGTGCCAGCGGAGCGGGGGGGCCGGGTAATGAGCAGTTCTTC.

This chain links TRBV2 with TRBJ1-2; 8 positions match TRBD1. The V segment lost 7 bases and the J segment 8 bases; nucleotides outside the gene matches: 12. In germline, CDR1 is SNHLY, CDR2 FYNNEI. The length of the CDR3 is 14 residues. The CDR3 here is CASTGLGQGSGYTF. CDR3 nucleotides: TGTGCCAGCACCGGTTTAGGACAGGGTTCCGGCTACACCTTC.

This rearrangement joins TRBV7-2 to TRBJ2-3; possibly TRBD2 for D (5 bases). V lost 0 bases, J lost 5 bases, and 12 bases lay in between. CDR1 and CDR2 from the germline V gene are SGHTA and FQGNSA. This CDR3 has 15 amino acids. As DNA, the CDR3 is TGTGCCAGCAGCTTAGCTTCGGGAAACGGAGATACGCAGTATTTT. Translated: CASSLASGNGDTQYF.

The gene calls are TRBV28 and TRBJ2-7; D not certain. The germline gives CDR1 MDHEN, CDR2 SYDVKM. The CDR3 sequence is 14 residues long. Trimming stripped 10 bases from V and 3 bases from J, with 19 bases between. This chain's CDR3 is CATVPSGIRYEQYF. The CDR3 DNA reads TGTGCCACCGTTCCTAGTGGCATTCGCTACGAGCAGTACTTC.

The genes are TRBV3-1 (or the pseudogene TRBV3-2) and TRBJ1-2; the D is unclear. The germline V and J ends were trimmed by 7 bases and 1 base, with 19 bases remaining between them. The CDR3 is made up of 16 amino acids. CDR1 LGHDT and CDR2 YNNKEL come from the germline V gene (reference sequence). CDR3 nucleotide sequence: TGTGCCAGCACCTCCGGCAGGAAGAACAGTAACTATGGCTACACCTTC. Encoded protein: CASTSGRKNSNYGYTF.

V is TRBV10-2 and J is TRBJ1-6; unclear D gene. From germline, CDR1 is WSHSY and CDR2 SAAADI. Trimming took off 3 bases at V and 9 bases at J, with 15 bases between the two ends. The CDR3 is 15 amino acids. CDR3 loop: CASSDNQVVISPLHF. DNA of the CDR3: TGCGCCAGCAGTGATAATCAGGTGGTAATTTCACCCCTCCACTTT.

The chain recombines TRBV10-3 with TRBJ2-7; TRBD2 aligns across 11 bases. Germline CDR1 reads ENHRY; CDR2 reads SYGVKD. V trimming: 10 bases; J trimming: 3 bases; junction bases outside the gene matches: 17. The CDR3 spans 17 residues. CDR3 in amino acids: CASSGRGGLAGDYEQYF. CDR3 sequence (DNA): TGTGCCAGTTCGGGACGGGGTGGACTAGCGGGTGACTACGAGCAGTACTTC.

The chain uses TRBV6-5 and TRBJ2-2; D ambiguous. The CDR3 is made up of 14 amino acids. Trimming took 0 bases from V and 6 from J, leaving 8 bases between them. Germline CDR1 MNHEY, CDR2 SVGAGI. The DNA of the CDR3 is TGTGCCAGCAGTTACTCTAACCGGGCCGGGGAGCTGTTTTTT. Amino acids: CASSYSNRAGELFF.

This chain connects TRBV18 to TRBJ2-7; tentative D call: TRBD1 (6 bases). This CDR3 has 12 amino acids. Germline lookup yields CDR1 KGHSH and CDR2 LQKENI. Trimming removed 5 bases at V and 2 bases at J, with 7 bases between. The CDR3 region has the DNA TGTGCCAGCTCATCAGGGGCCTACGAGCAGTACTTC. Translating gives CASSSGAYEQYF.